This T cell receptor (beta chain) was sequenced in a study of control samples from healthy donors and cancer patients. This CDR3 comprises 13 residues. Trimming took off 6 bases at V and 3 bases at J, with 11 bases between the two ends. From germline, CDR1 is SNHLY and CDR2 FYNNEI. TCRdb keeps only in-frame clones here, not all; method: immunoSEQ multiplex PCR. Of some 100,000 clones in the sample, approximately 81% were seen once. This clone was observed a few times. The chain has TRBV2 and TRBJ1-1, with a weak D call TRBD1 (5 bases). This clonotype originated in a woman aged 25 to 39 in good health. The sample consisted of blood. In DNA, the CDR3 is TGTGCCAGCAGAGGGGACGGACACACTGAAGCTTTCTTT. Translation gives CASRGDGHTEAFF.